Listed below are T cell receptor beta chains from one sample, sequenced in a study of technical replicates of blood from a handful of donors. Assay used: immunoSEQ multiplex PCR; TCRdb lists only in-frame clones, some missing. Here the sample spans 60,000 to 90,000 clones, 95% to 98% being singletons. Sequences were obtained from T cells isolated from PBMCs. The receptors shown here come from a human donor in good health. Each CDR3 is given with its conserved first and last residue. The D gene is left open where the match is weak.

>TRBJ1-1|-|TRBV18
TGTGCCAGCGGCGGGGTGTACACTGAAGCTTTCTTT
CASGGVYTEAFF
>TRBJ2-3|-|TRBV29-1
TGCAGCGCGACGACAGGAGTAACAGATACGCAGTATTTT
CSATTGVTDTQYF
>TRBJ2-7|-|TRBV20-1
TGCAGTGCCCTTGACAGCTACGAGCAGTACTTC
CSALDSYEQYF
>TRBJ2-5|-|TRBV25-1
TGTGCCAGCAGTGTCGGGACAACACTCCAAGAGACCCAGTACTTC
CASSVGTTLQETQYF
>TRBJ2-4|TRBD1|TRBV5-1
TGCGCCAGCAGCTCCTACTCCTTACAGGGGCACATTCAGTACTTC
CASSSYSLQGHIQYF
>TRBJ2-1|TRBD2|TRBV6-5
TGTGCCAGCAGATTCGGGGGGGGCAGTTACAATGAGCAGTTCTTC
CASRFGGGSYNEQFF
>TRBJ2-7|-|TRBV7-8
TGTGCCAGCAGGTTAGACACCCTCTACGAGCAGTACTTC
CASRLDTLYEQYF
>TRBJ2-1|-|TRBV4-2
TGTGCCAGCAGCCAAGGAGAGAGAAACCGCTACAATGAGCAGTTCTTC
CASSQGERNRYNEQFF
>TRBJ1-4|-|TRBV6-1
TGTGCCAGCAGCCAAGAGGACAGTTACTATGAAAAACTGTTTTTT
CASSQEDSYYEKLFF
>TRBJ2-1|-|TRBV27
TGTGCCAGCACACTAGCTCCGAGAGAGGGGTGGTTCTTC
CASTLAPREGWFF
>TRBJ2-3|-|TRBV12-5
TGTGCTAGTCGAGTGGCAGATACGCAGTATTTT
CASRVADTQYF
>TRBJ2-7|-|TRBV5-8
TGTGCCACCTCGGACAAGTCCTACGAGCAGTACTTC
CATSDKSYEQYF
>TRBJ1-4|-|TRBV9
TGTGCCAGCAGCGTATCTGGGGCGAATGAAAAACTGTTTTTT
CASSVSGANEKLFF
>TRBJ1-2|-|TRBV11-3
TGTGCCAGCAGCCCCCGGCGGGGAGACTATGGCTACACCTTC
CASSPRRGDYGYTF
>TRBJ1-1|-|TRBV14
TGTGCCAGCAGCCAACCAACCTGGCCTGTGGAAGCTTTCTTT
CASSQPTWPVEAFF
>TRBJ1-2|-|TRBV30
TGTGCCTGGAGTGGTAGTTATGGCTACACCTTC
CAWSGSYGYTF
>TRBJ1-3|-|TRBV4-1
TGCGCCACCACGGGCGGGACGGTCTTTGGAAACACCATATATTTT
CATTGGTVFGNTIYF
>TRBJ1-1|-|TRBV6-5
TGTGCCAGCAGTTACTCGAAGGTCGGAGTATTCGAAGCTTTCTTT
CASSYSKVGVFEAFF
>TRBJ2-7|-|TRBV7-8
TGTGCCAGCAGCTTCGGGTCTTACGAGCAGTACTTC
CASSFGSYEQYF
>TRBJ2-7|-|TRBV7-9
TGTGCCACCGCCGCTATCTCCTACGAGCAGTACTTC
CATAAISYEQYF